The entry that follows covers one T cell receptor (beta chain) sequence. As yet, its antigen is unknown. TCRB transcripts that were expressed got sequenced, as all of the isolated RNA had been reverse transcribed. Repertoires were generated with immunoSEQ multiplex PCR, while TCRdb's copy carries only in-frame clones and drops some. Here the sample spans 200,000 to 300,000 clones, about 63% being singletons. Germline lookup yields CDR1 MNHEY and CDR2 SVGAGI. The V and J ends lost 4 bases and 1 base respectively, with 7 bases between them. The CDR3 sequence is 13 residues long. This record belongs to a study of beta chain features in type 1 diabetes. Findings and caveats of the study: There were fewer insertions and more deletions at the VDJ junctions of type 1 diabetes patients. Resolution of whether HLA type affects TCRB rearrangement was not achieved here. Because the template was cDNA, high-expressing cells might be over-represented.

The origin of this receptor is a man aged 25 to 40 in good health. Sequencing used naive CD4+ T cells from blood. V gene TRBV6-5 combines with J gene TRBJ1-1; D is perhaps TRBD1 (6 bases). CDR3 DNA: TGTGCCAGCAGTTGGGGGCAGAACACTGAAGCTTTCTTT. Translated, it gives CASSWGQNTEAFF.